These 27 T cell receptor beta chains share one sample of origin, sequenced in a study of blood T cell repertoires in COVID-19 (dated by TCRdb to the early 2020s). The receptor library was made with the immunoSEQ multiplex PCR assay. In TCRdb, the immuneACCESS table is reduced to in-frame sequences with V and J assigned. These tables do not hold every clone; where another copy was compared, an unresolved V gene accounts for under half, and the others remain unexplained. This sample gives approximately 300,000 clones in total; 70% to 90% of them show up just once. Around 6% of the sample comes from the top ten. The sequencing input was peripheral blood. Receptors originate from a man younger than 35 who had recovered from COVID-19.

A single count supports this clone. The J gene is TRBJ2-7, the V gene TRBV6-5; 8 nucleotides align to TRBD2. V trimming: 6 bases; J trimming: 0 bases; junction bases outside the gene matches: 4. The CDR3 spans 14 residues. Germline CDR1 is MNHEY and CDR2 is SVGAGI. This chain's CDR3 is CASSFTSGSYEQYF. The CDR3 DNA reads TGTGCCAGCAGCTTTACTAGCGGCTCCTACGAGCAGTACTTC.

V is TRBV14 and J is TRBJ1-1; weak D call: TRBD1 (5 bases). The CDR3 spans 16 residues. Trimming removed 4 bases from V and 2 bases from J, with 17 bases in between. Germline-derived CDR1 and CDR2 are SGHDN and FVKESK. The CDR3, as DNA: TGTGCCAGCAGCCCCAAGAAAGGGGCAGATAACACTGAAGCTTTCTTT. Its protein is CASSPKKGADNTEAFF.

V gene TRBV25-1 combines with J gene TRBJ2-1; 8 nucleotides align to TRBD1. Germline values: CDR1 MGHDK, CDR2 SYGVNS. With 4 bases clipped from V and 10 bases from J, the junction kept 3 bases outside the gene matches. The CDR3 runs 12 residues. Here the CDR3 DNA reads TGTGCCAGCAGTGGACAGGGGAGCGAGCAGTTCTTC. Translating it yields CASSGQGSEQFF.

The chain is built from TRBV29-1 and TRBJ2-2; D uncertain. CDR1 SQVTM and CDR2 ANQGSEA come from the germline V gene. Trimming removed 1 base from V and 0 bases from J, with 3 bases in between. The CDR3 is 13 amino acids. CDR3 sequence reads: CSVEVANTGELFF. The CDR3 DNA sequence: TGCAGCGTTGAAGTAGCGAACACCGGGGAGCTGTTTTTT.

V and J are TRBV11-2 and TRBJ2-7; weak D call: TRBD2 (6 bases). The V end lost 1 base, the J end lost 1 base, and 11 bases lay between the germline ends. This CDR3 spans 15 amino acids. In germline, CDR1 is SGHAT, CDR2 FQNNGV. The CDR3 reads CASSLAGTRSYEQYF. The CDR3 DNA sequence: TGTGCCAGCAGCTTAGCGGGGACTCGATCCTACGAGCAGTACTTC.

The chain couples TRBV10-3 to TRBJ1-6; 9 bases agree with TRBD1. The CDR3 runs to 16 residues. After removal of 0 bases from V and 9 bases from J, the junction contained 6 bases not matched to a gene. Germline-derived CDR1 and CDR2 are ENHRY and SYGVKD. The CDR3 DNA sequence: TGTGCCATCAGTGAGTCAGGGGGACAGGGTGGTTCACCCCTCCACTTT. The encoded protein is CAISESGGQGGSPLHF.

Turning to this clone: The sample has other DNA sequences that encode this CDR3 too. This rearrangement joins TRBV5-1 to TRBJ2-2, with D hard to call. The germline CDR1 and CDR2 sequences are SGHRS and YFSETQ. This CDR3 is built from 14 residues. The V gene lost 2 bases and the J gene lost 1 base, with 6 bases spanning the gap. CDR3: CASSFSGNTGELFF. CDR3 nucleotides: TGCGCCAGCAGCTTTTCAGGGAACACCGGGGAGCTGTTTTTT.

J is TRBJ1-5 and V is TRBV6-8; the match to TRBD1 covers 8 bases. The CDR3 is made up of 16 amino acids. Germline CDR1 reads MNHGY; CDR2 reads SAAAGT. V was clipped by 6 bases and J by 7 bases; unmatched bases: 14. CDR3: CASSYRGTVRGQPQHF. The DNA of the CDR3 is TGTGCCAGCAGCTACAGGGGGACCGTCCGAGGCCAGCCCCAGCATTTT.

The chain's CDR3 is CASSITSGGAYGYTF. The CDR3 DNA reads TGTGCCAGTAGTATTACCTCAGGGGGCGCGTATGGCTACACCTTC. The chain has TRBV19 and TRBJ1-2, with 8 bases aligning to TRBD1. Looked up from germline, CDR1 is LNHDA and CDR2 is SQIVND (reference sequence). V gave up 3 bases and J gave up 5 bases; unmatched junction bases: 8. The CDR3 is 15 amino acids.

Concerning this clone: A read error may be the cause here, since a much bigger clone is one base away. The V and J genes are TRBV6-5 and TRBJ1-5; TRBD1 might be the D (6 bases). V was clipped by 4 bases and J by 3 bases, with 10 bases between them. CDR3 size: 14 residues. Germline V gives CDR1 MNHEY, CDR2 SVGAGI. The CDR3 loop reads CASSLRDNNQPQHF. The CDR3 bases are TGTGCCAGCAGTTTAAGGGACAACAATCAGCCCCAGCATTTT.

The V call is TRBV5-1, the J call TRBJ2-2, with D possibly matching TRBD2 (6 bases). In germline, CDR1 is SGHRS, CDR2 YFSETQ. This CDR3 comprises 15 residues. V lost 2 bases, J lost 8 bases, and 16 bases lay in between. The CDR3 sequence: CASSFGGSASGELFF. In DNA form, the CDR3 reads TGCGCCAGCAGCTTCGGGGGATCGGCGTCAGGGGAGCTGTTTTTT.

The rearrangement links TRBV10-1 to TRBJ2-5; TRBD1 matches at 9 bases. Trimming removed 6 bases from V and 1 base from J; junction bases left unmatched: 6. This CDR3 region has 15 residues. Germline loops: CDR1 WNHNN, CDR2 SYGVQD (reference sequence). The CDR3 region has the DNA TGCGCCAGCAGCCCCGGACAGGGGATCCAAGAGACCCAGTACTTC. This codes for CASSPGQGIQETQYF.

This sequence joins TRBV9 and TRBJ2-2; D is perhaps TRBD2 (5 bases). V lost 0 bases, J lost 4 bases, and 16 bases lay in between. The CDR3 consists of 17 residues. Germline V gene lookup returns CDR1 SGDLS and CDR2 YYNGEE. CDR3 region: CASSVGGSASFTGELFF. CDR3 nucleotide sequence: TGTGCCAGCAGCGTAGGAGGTAGCGCCAGTTTCACCGGGGAGCTGTTTTTT.

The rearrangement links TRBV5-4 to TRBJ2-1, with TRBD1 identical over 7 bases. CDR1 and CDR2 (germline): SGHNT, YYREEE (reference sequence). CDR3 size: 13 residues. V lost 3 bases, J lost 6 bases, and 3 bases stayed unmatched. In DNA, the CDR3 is TGTGCCAGCAGCTCAGACAGGGTCAATGAGCAGTTCTTC. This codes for CASSSDRVNEQFF. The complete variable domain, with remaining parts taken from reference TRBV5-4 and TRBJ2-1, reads ETGVTQSPTHLIKTRGQQVTLRCSSQSGHNTVSWYQQALGQGPQFIFQYYREEENGRGNFPPRFSGLQFPNYSSELNVNALELDDSALYLCASSSDRVNEQFFGPGTRLTVL.

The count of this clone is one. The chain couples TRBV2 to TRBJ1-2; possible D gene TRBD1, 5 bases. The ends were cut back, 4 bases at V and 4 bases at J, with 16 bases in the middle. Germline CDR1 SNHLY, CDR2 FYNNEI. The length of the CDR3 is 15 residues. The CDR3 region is CASSGGTSSGYGYTF. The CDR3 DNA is TGTGCCAGCAGTGGCGGGACCTCGAGCGGCTATGGCTACACCTTC.

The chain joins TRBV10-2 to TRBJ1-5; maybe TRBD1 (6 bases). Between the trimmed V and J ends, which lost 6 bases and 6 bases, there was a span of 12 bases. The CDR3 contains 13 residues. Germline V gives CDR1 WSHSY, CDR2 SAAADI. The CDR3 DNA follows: TGCGCCAGCAGCTTGGGGGGGCGTCAGCCCCAGCATTTT. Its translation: CASSLGGRQPQHF.

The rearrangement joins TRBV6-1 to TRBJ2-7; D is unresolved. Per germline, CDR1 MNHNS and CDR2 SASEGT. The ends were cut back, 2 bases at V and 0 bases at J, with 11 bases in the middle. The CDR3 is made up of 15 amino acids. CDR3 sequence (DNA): TGTGCCAGCAGTGAACTGGCAGGTGCCTCCTACGAGCAGTACTTC. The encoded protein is CASSELAGASYEQYF.

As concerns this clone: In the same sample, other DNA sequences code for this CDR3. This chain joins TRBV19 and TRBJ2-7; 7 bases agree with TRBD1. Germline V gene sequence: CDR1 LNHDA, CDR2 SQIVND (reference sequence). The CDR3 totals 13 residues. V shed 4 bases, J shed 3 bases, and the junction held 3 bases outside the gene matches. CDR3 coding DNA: TGTGCCAGTAGTAGACAGGGTAGCTACGAGCAGTACTTC. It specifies CASSRQGSYEQYF.

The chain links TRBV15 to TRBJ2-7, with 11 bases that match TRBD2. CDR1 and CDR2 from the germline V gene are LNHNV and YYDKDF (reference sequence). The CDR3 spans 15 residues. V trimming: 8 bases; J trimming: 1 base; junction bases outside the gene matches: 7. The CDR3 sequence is CATSTGTSGSYEQYF. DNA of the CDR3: TGTGCCACCTCAACCGGGACTAGCGGATCCTACGAGCAGTACTTC.

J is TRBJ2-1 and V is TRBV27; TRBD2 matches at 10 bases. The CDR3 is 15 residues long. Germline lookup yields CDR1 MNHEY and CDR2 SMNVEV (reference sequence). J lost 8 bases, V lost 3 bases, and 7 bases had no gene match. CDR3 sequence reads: CASSLEAGGLHEQFF. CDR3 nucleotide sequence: TGTGCCAGCAGTTTGGAAGCGGGAGGGCTCCATGAGCAGTTCTTC.

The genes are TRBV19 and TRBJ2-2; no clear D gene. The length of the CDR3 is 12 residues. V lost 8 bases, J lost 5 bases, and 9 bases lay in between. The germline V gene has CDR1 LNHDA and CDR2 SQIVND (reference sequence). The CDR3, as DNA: TGTGCCAGTTCCTGGCAGACCGGGGAGCTGTTTTTT. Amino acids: CASSWQTGELFF.

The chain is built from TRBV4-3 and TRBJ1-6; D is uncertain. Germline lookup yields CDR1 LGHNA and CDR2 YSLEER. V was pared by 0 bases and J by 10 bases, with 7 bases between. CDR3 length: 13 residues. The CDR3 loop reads CASSQEPGSPLHF. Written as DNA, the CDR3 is TGCGCCAGCAGCCAAGAACCGGGGTCACCCCTCCACTTT.

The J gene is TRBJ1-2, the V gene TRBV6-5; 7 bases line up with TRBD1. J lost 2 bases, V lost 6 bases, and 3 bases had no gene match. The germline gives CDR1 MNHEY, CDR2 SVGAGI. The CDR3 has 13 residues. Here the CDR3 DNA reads TGTGCCAGCAGAGCGGACAGGAACTATGGCTACACCTTC. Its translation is CASRADRNYGYTF.

The CDR3 bases are TGTGCCAGCAGCTCAACAGGGGAAATCTCGCCCCAGCATTTT. Encoded protein: CASSSTGEISPQHF. This rearrangement joins TRBV7-9 to TRBJ1-5; TRBD1 matches 7 bases. V gave up 4 bases and J gave up 9 bases; unmatched junction bases: 9. From germline, CDR1 is SEHNR and CDR2 FQNEAQ (reference sequence). The CDR3 loop spans 14 amino acids.

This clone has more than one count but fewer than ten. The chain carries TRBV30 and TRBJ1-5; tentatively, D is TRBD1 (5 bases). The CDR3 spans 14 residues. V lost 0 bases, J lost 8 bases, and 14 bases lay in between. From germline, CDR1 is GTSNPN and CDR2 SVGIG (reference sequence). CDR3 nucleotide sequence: TGTGCCTGGAGTGTACAGGCAGGGAATGAGCCCCAGCATTTT. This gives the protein CAWSVQAGNEPQHF.

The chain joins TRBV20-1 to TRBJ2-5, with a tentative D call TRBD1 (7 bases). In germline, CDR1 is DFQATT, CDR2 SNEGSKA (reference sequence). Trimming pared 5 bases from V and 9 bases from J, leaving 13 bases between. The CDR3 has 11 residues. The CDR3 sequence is CSAPQGGPQYF. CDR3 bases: TGCAGTGCTCCCCAGGGGGGACCCCAGTACTTC.

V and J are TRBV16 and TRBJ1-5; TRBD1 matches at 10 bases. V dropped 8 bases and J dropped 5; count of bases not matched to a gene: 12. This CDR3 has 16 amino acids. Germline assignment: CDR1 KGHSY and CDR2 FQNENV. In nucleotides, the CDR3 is TGTGCCAGCGGATCCCCCGGGACAGGGGACGATCAGCCCCAGCATTTT. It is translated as CASGSPGTGDDQPQHF.